This T cell receptor beta chain was sequenced in a study of OX40 agonist ivuxolimab in advanced cancers. Looking at the study overall: Allowance was made for prior anti-PD-1, anti-PD-L1 or anti-CTLA-4 therapy, and around 41% had some.

CDR3 length equals 14 residues. CDR1 is SEHNR, CDR2 FQNEAQ, per germline (reference sequence). J gave up 8 bases and V 6 bases, and 12 bases lay outside the gene matches. The method was immunoSEQ multiplex PCR; TCRdb's version includes in-frame clones alone and lacks a portion of them. In the table there are about 81,000 clones, roughly 91% of which are singletons. The source is an adult with an advanced solid tumor such as melanoma, head and neck, liver or kidney cancer. Sample: CD4+ or CD8+ T cells sorted from blood, taken in a trial of the OX40 agonist ivuxolimab. This chain joins TRBV7-9 and TRBJ1-2, with 7 bases that match TRBD1. CDR3 residues: CASRTGDQGQGYTF. The CDR3 nucleotides are TGTGCCAGCAGAACGGGAGATCAGGGACAGGGCTACACCTTC.